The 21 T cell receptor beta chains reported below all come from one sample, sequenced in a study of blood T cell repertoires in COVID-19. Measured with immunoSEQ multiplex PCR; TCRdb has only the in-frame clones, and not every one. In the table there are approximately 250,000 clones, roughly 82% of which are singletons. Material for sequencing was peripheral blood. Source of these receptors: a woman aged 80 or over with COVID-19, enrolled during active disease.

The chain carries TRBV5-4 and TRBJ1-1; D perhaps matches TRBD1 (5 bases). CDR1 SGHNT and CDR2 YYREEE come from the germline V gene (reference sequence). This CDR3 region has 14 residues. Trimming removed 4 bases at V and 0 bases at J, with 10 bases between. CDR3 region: CASSLDTLNTEAFF. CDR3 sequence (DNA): TGTGCCAGCAGCCTGGACACGCTGAACACTGAAGCTTTCTTT.

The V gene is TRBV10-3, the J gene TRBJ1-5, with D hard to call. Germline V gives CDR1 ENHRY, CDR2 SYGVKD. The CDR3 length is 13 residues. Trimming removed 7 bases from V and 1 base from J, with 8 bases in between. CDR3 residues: CAINDGSNQPQHF. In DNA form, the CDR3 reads TGTGCCATCAACGACGGGAGCAATCAGCCCCAGCATTTT.

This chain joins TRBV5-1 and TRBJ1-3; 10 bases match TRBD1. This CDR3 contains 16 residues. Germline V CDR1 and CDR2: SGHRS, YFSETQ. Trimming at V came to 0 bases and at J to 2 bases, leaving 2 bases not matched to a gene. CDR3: CASSLGQGATGNTIYF. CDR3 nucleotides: TGCGCCAGCAGCTTGGGACAGGGGGCGACTGGAAACACCATATATTTT.

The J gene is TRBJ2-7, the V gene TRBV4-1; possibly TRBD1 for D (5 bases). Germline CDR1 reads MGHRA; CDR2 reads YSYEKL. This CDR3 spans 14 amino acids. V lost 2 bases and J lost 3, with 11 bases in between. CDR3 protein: CASSQTRQHYEQYF. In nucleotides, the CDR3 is TGCGCCAGCAGCCAAACCCGACAGCACTACGAGCAGTACTTC.

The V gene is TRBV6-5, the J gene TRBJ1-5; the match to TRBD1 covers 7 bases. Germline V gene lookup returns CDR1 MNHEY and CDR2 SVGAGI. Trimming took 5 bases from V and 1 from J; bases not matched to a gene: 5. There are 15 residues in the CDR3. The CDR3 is CASSTGAGSNQPQHF. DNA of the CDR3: TGTGCCAGCAGTACAGGGGCAGGGAGCAATCAGCCCCAGCATTTT.

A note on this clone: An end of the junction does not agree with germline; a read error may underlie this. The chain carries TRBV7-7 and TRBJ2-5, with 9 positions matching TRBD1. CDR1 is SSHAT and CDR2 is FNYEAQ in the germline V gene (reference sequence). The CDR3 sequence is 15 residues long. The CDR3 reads CASSYSGQGRETQYF. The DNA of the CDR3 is TGTGCTAGCAGCTACTCGGGACAGGGTAGGGAGACCCAGTACTTC. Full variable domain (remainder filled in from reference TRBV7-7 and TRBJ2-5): GAGVSQSPRYKVTKRGQDVTLRCDPISSHATLYWYQQALGQGPEFLTYFNYEAQPDKSGLPSDRFSAERPEGSISTLTIQRTEQRDSAMYRCASSYSGQGRETQYFGPGTRLLVL.

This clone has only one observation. For the CDR3, the DNA is TGTGCCAGCTCACACAGCGGGGGTTTAAGCGAGCAGTACGTC. This translates into CASSHSGGLSEQYV. The rearrangement joins TRBV18 to TRBJ2-7; 8 bases match TRBD2. This CDR3 comprises 14 residues. The V gene's germline CDR1 is KGHSH and CDR2 LQKENI. With V trimmed by 4 bases and J by 6 bases, 8 bases remained unmatched.

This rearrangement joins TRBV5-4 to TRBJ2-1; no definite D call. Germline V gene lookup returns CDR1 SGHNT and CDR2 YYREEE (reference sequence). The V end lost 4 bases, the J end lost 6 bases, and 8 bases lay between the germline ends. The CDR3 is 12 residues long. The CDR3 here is CASSLRSNEQFF. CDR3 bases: TGTGCCAGCAGCCTAAGATCCAATGAGCAGTTCTTC.

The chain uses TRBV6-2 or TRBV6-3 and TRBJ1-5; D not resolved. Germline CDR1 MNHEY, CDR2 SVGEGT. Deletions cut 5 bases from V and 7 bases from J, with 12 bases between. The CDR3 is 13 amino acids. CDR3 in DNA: TGTGCCAGCAGTCAGGAATTGAGACAGCCCCAGCATTTT. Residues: CASSQELRQPQHF.

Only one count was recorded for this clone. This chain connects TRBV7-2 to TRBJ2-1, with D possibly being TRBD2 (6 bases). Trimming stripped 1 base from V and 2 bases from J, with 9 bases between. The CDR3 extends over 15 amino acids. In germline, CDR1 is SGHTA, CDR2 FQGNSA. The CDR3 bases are TGTGCCAGCAGCTTAGGGGTAGCGGCCTACAATGAGCAGTTCTTC. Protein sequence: CASSLGVAAYNEQFF.

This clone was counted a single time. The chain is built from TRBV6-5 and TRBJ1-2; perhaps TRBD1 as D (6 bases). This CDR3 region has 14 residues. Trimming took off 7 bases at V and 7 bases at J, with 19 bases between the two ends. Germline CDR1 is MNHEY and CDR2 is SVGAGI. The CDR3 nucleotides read TGTGCCAGCATGGAGCGGGGGGGCTGGTCTGGCTACACCTTC. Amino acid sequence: CASMERGGWSGYTF.

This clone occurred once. The CDR3 DNA sequence: TGTGCCTGGAGTTGGGACAGACTAGATACGCAGTATTTT. It is translated as CAWSWDRLDTQYF. V and J are TRBV30 and TRBJ2-3; TRBD1 matches 7 bases. The V segment lost 2 bases and the J segment 5 bases; nucleotides outside the gene matches: 4. Germline CDR1 is GTSNPN and CDR2 is SVGIG (reference sequence). This CDR3 has 13 amino acids.

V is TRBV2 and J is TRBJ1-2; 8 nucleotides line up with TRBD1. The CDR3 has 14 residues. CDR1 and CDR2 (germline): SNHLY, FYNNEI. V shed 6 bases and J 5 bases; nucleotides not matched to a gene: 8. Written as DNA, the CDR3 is TGTGCCAGCAGGACCGGACAGGGAGAATATGGCTACACCTTC. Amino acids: CASRTGQGEYGYTF.

The CDR3 reads CASSLYRGVGANVLTF. In DNA form, the CDR3 reads TGTGCCAGCAGCTTATACAGGGGGGTCGGGGCCAACGTCCTGACTTTC. The gene calls are TRBV13 and TRBJ2-6; 8 nucleotides agree with TRBD1. The CDR3 contains 16 residues. V was clipped by 2 bases and J by 4 bases; unmatched bases: 4. Germline V lookup: CDR1 PRHDT, CDR2 FYEKMQ (reference sequence).

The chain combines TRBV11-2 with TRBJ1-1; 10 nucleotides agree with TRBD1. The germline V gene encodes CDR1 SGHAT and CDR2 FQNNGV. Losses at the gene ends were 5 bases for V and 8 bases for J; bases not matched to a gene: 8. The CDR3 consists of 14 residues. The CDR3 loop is CASSPSRGQGEAFF. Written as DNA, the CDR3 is TGTGCCAGCAGCCCCAGCAGGGGACAGGGGGAAGCTTTCTTT.

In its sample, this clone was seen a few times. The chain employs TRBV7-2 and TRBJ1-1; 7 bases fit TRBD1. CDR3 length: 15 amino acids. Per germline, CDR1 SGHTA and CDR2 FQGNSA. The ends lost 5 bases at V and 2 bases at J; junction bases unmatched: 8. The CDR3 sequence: CASSQLQGSNTEAFF. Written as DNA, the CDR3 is TGTGCCAGCAGCCAGTTACAGGGGTCAAACACTGAAGCTTTCTTT.

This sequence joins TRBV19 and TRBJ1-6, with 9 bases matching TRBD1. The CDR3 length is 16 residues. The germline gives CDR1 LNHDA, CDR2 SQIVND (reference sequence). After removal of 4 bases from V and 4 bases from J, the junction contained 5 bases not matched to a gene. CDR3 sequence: CASSREQGAYNSPLHF. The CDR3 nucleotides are TGTGCCAGTAGTAGAGAACAGGGGGCGTATAATTCACCCCTCCACTTT.

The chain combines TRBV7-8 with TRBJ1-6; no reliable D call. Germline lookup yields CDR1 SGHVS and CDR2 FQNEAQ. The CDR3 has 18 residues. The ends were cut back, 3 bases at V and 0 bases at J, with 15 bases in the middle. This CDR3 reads CASSLFLGASSYNSPLHF. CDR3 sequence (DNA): TGTGCCAGCAGCTTGTTTCTAGGCGCTAGCTCCTATAATTCACCCCTCCACTTT.

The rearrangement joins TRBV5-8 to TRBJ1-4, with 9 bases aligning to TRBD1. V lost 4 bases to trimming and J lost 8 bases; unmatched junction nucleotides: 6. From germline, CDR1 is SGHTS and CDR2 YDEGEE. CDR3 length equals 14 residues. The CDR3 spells CASSLQGAVEKLFF. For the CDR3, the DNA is TGTGCCAGCAGCCTACAGGGGGCGGTGGAAAAACTGTTTTTT.

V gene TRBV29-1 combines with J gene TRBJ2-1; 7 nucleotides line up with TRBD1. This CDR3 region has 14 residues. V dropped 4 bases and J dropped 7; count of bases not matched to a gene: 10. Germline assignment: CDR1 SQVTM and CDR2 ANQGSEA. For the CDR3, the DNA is TGCAGCGTTGGGTCCCGGGACAGTTCGAATGAGCAGTTCTTC. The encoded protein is CSVGSRDSSNEQFF.

This CDR3 is CASSPPTGESTEAFF. CDR3 coding DNA: TGTGCCAGCTCACCACCTACAGGGGAGAGCACTGAAGCTTTCTTT. The rearrangement links TRBV18 to TRBJ1-1; 7 bases line up with TRBD1. In germline, CDR1 is KGHSH, CDR2 LQKENI. This CDR3 is built from 15 residues. V lost 0 bases and J lost 4; bases outside the gene matches: 5.